This TCR beta chain stems from a study of post-analysis software for immune sequencing data. The CDR3 loop spans 15 amino acids. CDR1 and CDR2 (germline): SGHKS, YYEKEE (reference sequence). V was trimmed by 0 bases and J by 0 bases, leaving 7 bases between them. This clonotype was observed at least ten times. The antigen is undetermined. Study results and caveats: Patients used about five TRBV segments, including TRBV5-6, TRBV5-1 and TRBV20-1, more often than controls.

Prepared libraries of TCR beta cDNA carried unique molecular identifiers. TCRdb called the PCR reads again in MiXCR, with one record for every CDR3 protein. In the table there are some 260,000 distinct CDR3 sequences, just over 35% of which are singletons. The sequence derives from a girl aged 5-17 years with multiple sclerosis. Sequences were obtained from blood. This rearrangement joins TRBV5-5 to TRBJ2-1; no firm D call. DNA for the CDR3: TGTGCCAGCAGCTTGGAGGCCAGCTCCTACAATGAGCAGTTCTTC. Amino acids: CASSLEASSYNEQFF.